Below, 13 T cell receptor beta chains from the same sample are listed, as sequenced in a study of blood T cell repertoires in COVID-19. Only in-frame clones appear in the TCRdb table, and some are missing; sequencing was by immunoSEQ multiplex PCR. The table includes roughly 3,500 clones, 91% detected once. The sequencing input was peripheral blood. These receptors all stem from a man aged 50-59 years with active COVID-19.

The V gene is TRBV6-2 or TRBV6-3, the J gene TRBJ2-7; TRBD1 is a possible D gene (6 bases). The CDR3 is made up of 14 amino acids. Germline V gives CDR1 MNHEY, CDR2 SVGEGT. V gave up 5 bases and J gave up 9 bases, with 20 bases separating them. The CDR3 region is CASSPGSTGTRQYF. For the CDR3, the DNA is TGTGCCAGCAGTCCCGGGTCCACAGGGACGAGGCAGTACTTC.

This CDR3 is CASSLDSGSSYNEQFF. The CDR3 region has the DNA TGTGCCAGCAGCTTAGATAGCGGAAGCTCCTACAATGAGCAGTTCTTC. V and J are TRBV7-3 and TRBJ2-1; TRBD2 is a possible D gene (6 bases). V was shortened by 2 bases and J by 0 bases, with 11 bases between the two germline ends. Germline loops: CDR1 SGHTA, CDR2 FQGTGA. The CDR3 runs 16 residues.

This chain links TRBV30 with TRBJ1-5, with 11 bases fitting TRBD1. This CDR3 comprises 13 residues. V dropped 8 bases and J dropped 7; count of bases not matched to a gene: 7. Germline V gene lookup returns CDR1 GTSNPN and CDR2 SVGIG (reference sequence). The CDR3 DNA reads as TGTGCCCAGGGACAGGGGGAAGGCCAGCCCCAGCATTTT. Its protein product is CAQGQGEGQPQHF.

The rearrangement links TRBV6-2 or TRBV6-3 to TRBJ1-5; 7 bases are a match to TRBD1. With 2 bases clipped from V and 1 base from J, the junction kept 5 bases outside the gene matches. The CDR3 totals 16 residues. CDR1 MNHEY and CDR2 SVGEGT come from the germline V gene. The CDR3 loop reads CASSYRQGGSNQPQHF. CDR3 bases: TGTGCCAGCAGTTACCGACAGGGAGGAAGCAATCAGCCCCAGCATTTT.

This rearrangement joins TRBV11-2 to TRBJ1-6; D perhaps matches TRBD1 (5 bases). The germline V gene encodes CDR1 SGHAT and CDR2 FQNNGV. CDR3 length: 13 amino acids. Trimming shortened V by 0 bases and J by 9 bases, and 6 bases separated the two germline ends. The CDR3 DNA sequence: TGTGCCAGCAGCTTAGACAGGGTTTCACCCCTCCACTTT. This gives the protein CASSLDRVSPLHF.

The chain links TRBV4-1 to TRBJ1-2, with TRBD1 as a possible D gene (6 bases). This CDR3 spans 15 amino acids. V lost 7 bases to trimming and J lost 0 bases, with 15 bases between them. Germline-derived CDR1 and CDR2 are MGHRA and YSYEKL. Here the CDR3 reads CASTSGGRANYGYTF. CDR3 nucleotides: TGCGCCAGCACATCGGGGGGCAGAGCTAACTATGGCTACACCTTC.

This chain joins TRBV27 and TRBJ1-1, with D possibly matching TRBD1 (5 bases). The ends were cut back, 3 bases at V and 0 bases at J, with 8 bases in the middle. This CDR3 is built from 14 residues. Germline V gives CDR1 MNHEY, CDR2 SMNVEV (reference sequence). The CDR3 here is CASSFQGLNTEAFF. CDR3 in DNA: TGTGCCAGCAGTTTCCAGGGCTTGAACACTGAAGCTTTCTTT.

The chain employs TRBV7-2 and TRBJ1-2; tentative D call: TRBD1 (6 bases). The V end was cut by 4 bases, the J end by 4 bases, with 19 bases between. Germline-derived CDR1 and CDR2 are SGHTA and FQGNSA. The CDR3 is made up of 16 amino acids. The DNA of the CDR3 is TGTGCCAGCAGCTCTGAGGAGGCCACCAGGGGCTATGGCTACACCTTC. It is translated as CASSSEEATRGYGYTF.

The chain couples TRBV6-4 to TRBJ1-2, with 9 bases matching TRBD1. The length of the CDR3 is 14 residues. The V gene's germline CDR1 is MRHNA and CDR2 SNTAGT. The junction had 1 base not matched to a gene; V was cut back by 3 bases and J by 2 bases. This chain's CDR3 is CASSEGQGNYGYTF. CDR3 nucleotide sequence: TGTGCCAGCAGTGAGGGACAGGGAAACTATGGCTACACCTTC.

This rearrangement joins TRBV7-8 to TRBJ2-5; tentative D call: TRBD2 (6 bases). V was clipped by 1 base and J by 2 bases, with 11 bases between them. The CDR3 totals 15 residues. Looked up from germline, CDR1 is SGHVS and CDR2 is FQNEAQ. The CDR3 protein is CASSLVLGLQETQYF. In nucleotides, the CDR3 is TGTGCCAGCAGCTTAGTGTTGGGACTGCAAGAGACCCAGTACTTC.

This clone was recorded only once. The chain combines TRBV7-2 with TRBJ1-1; TRBD1 matches at 8 bases. The CDR3 is 16 amino acids. The V gene's germline CDR1 is SGHTA and CDR2 FQGNSA. The V and J ends lost 1 base and 2 bases, in that order; junction bases with no gene match: 6. The CDR3 DNA reads as TGTGCCAGCAGCTTAGACCCTCCAGGGGGCAACACTGAAGCTTTCTTT. Amino acids: CASSLDPPGGNTEAFF.

For the CDR3, the DNA is TGTGCCAGCAGCTTCTCTAGCGGGAGTTACGAGCAGTACTTC. It is translated as CASSFSSGSYEQYF. V is TRBV11-3 and J is TRBJ2-7; 10 nucleotides align to TRBD2. This CDR3 has 14 amino acids. CDR1 is SGHNT and CDR2 is YENEEA in the germline V gene. V shed 3 bases and J 4 bases; nucleotides not matched to a gene: 3.

The rearrangement uses TRBV4-2 and TRBJ2-3; 8 positions agree with TRBD2. The V segment lost 2 bases and the J segment 2 bases; nucleotides outside the gene matches: 12. Germline-derived CDR1 and CDR2 are LGHNA and YNFKEQ. This CDR3 has 18 amino acids. The DNA of the CDR3 is TGTGCCAGCAGCCAACGGTTTCAATTAGCGGGATCCACAGATACGCAGTATTTT. This sequence encodes CASSQRFQLAGSTDTQYF.